This T cell receptor beta chain was recorded in a study of blood T cell repertoires in COVID-19 (dated by TCRdb to 2018 to 2021). For the study in its entirety: Samples from collaborators originated in the United States, Italy and Spain and spanned both the acute and convalescent phases of COVID-19. The prospective study material was composed of cDNA or gDNA derived from T cells, B-cell-depleted T cells, or PBMCs. Deeply sampled blood TCRbeta repertoires from subjects exposed to, actively infected with, or recovered from COVID-19 were included in the dataset. A freely available public database, intended as a resource for researchers studying the immune response to SARS-CoV-2, is where the repertoires were released. Samples were obtained from the ongoing ImmuneRACE study (first 160 participants) and from approximately 1,200 subjects provided by 6 global collaborators. Sample metadata almost always included a de-identified subject ID, COVID-19 status, age in years and sex. Where available, HLA class I and class II types were obtained from metadata supplied by the sample provider rather than from assay-based typing.

Whole blood was collected in K2EDTA tubes by collaborating institutions according to the institutions' own protocols. Collaborator samples were shipped for TCRbeta analysis as frozen whole blood, isolated PBMCs, or DNA extracted from either sample type. TCRbeta CDR3 regions were amplified from genomic DNA by means of the immunoSEQ Assay, a bias-controlled multiplex PCR. In the paper's pipeline: Within the assay, amplification of reference gene primers was used to estimate how many nucleated cells each sample contained. Sequence reads were collapsed and filtered to measure the absolute abundance of every unique TCRbeta CDR3 rearrangement. For each sample, productive Simpson clonality was calculated as the square root of Simpson's diversity index over productive rearrangements. This is the immuneACCESS table as TCRdb keeps it, with only in-frame sequences that have V and J called. A part of the clones is gone; compared with another copy, unresolved V genes explain less than half, and the rest is unexplained. V and J calls plus clone size are reproduced from that table; the DNA served to infer D and trimming. The sample table holds 60,000 to 85,000 clones, of which over 70% were seen once. The ten largest make up 20% to 25% of the sample.

On the study overall, not on this receptor specifically: How much clinical and demographic metadata was included differed by source and by participant, and the metadata was provided uncurated.

Note on this clone: Its antigen specificity is not known. No base quality information exists; no much larger clone differs at one position.

Input material: peripheral blood. This TCR was sampled from a man aged 65-85 years with acute or convalescent COVID-19.

Here the CDR3 is given as CASSARTGVNTGELFF. The DNA sequence reads TGTGCCAGCAGCGCCCGAACAGGGGTGAACACCGGGGAGCTGTTTTTT. The V and J segments used are TRBV9 and TRBJ2-2; the junction holds 7 bases that match TRBD1. Taken from cysteine to phenylalanine, the CDR3 has 16 residues. Only the CDR3 portion is preserved as DNA: 48 bases, with reading frame beginning at the first base. Sequences SGDLS (CDR1) and YYNGEE (CDR2) are obtained from the germline V gene. V is pruned by 3 bases and J by 1 base, leaving 6 bases of the junction without a gene match.